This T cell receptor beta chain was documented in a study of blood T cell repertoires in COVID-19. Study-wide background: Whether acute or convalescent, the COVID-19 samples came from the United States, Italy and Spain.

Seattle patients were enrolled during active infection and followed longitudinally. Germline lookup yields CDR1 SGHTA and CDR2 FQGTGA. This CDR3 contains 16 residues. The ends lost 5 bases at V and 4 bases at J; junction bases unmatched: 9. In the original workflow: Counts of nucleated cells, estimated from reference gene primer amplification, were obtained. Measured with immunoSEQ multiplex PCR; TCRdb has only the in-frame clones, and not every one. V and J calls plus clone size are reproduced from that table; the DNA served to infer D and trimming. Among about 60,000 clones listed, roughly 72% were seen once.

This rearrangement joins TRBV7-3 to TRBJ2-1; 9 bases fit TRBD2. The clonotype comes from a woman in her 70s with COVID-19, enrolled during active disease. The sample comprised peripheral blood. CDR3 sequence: CASSLLGLADYNEQFF. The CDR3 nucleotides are TGTGCCAGCAGCCTCCTGGGACTAGCAGATTACAATGAGCAGTTCTTC.